This TCR beta chain derives from a study of CD8+ T cells in alopecia areata. Study background: Treatment of the treated patients consisted of oral tofacitinib, 5 to 10 mg twice daily. The drug, tofacitinib, lasted 6 to 18 months, followed by 6 months off drug.

Study-wide findings and caveats: Elevated clonality characterized lesional scalp relative to normal scalp, particularly in alopecia totalis/universalis.

This clone was seen at least ten times. Its antigen is not identified. Both peripheral blood and punch biopsies of lesional scalp skin were obtained from patients who had alopecia areata. Extracted from the samples, RNA was reverse transcribed into cDNA to serve as the sequencing template. The repertoire was sequenced with immunoSEQ multiplex PCR; TCRdb's copy has only in-frame clones and lacks some. The sample lists 100,000 to 150,000 clones, about 50% occurring once. J lost 4 bases, V lost 0 bases, and 1 base had no gene match. Per germline, CDR1 MRHNA and CDR2 SNTAGT. The CDR3 is 15 residues long. Sequenced material: CD8+ T cells sorted from blood, taken at week 0. The rearrangement links TRBV6-4 to TRBJ2-3; 10 bases match TRBD1. This sequence originates from a human donor with alopecia areata. The CDR3 loop reads CASSDSGTGADTQYF. The DNA of the CDR3 is TGTGCCAGCAGTGACTCCGGGACAGGGGCAGATACGCAGTATTTT.